The source of this TCR beta chain is a study of cytomegalovirus exposure and HLA in healthy donors. Study as a whole: Out of about 410 genotyped donors, less than 90% belonged to the Caucasian-associated ancestry cluster.

Whole-study findings and limits: When presence/absence was analysed, sequencing depth was taken to be roughly uniform across donors. Association of a missense DCLRE1C variant with TCR beta V- and J-gene trimming was reported in a later analysis.

13 Jbeta primers and 60 Vbeta primers were used for the PCR. Only in-frame clones appear in the TCRdb table, and some are missing; sequencing was by immunoSEQ multiplex PCR. The table lists fewer than 250,000 clones, 75% to 85% of them singletons. This clone has just a few counts. The antigen is unknown. The receptor's source is a male donor in good health and CMV-seropositive. Source material: PBMCs.

CDR3 DNA: TGTGCCAGCAGCTTAGATCGGACAGGCGAGCAGTACTTC. It translates to CASSLDRTGEQYF. This rearrangement joins TRBV7-2 to TRBJ2-7; 7 positions match TRBD1. CDR1 is SGHTA and CDR2 is FQGNSA in the germline V gene. J lost 6 bases, V lost 1 base, and 3 bases had no gene match. The CDR3 sequence is 13 residues long.